The present entry profiles one T cell receptor (beta chain) with its context. Assay: immunoSEQ multiplex PCR; the TCRdb copy retains only in-frame clones and omits some. This sample has around 240,000 clones, with roughly 89% found just once. This sample is drawn from a study of cytomegalovirus exposure and HLA in healthy donors. This CDR3 is built from 17 residues. Looked up from germline, CDR1 is SGDLS and CDR2 is YYNGEE. Trimming took 0 bases from V and 6 from J; bases not matched to a gene: 7. V gene TRBV9 combines with J gene TRBJ2-1; 12 positions match TRBD2. Sequences were obtained from PBMCs. The origin of this receptor is a woman between 18 and 29 years old in good health and CMV-seronegative. CDR3 protein: CASSVVPPSGGGNEQFF. In DNA, the CDR3 is TGTGCCAGCAGCGTAGTCCCCCCTAGCGGGGGGGGCAATGAGCAGTTCTTC.